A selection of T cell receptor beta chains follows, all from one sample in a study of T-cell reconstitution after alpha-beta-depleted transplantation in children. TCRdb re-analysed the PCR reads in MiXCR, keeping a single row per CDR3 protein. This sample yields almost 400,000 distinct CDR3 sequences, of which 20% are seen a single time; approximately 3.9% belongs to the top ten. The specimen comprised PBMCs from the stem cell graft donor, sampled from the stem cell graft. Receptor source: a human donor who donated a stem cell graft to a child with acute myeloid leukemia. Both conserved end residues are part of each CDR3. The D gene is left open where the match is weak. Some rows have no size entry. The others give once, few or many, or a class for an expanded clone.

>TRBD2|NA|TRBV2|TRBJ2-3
TGTGCCAGCAGCCGGACTAGCGGGGGGAGCACAGATACGCAGTATTTT
CASSRTSGGSTDTQYF
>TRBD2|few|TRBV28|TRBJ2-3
TGTGCCAGCAGTGGGTTTGGAGCGGGAGAATCGGATACGCAGTATTTT
CASSGFGAGESDTQYF
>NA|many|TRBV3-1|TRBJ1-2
TGTGCCAGCAGCCACGGCAGCTTAAATGGCTACACCTTC
CASSHGSLNGYTF
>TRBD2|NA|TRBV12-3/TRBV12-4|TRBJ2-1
TGTGCCAGCAATCTAGCGGGAGGGACCTACAATGAGCAGTTCTTC
CASNLAGGTYNEQFF
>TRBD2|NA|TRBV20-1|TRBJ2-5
TGCAGTGCTAGAGATGCGCGGGAGCCAACGGAGACCCAGTACTTC
CSARDAREPTETQYF
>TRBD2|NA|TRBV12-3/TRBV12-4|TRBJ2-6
TGTGCCAGCAGTCCGGGGGGGGGCTGGCTGAACTCTGGGGCCAACGTCCTGACTTTC
CASSPGGGWLNSGANVLTF
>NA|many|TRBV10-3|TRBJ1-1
TGTGCCATCAGTGATTCTTTCCTGTTGTCCTTGAACACTGAAGCTTTCTTT
CAISDSFLLSLNTEAFF
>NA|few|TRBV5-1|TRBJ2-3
TGCGCCAGCAGCTTCGCGGGAGATACGCAGTATTTT
CASSFAGDTQYF
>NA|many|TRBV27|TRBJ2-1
TGTGCCAGCAGTATAGGGTTCTACAATGAGCAGTTCTTC
CASSIGFYNEQFF
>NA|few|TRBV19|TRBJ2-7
TGTGCCAGTAGTATGCAGGGGGGGACCTACGAGCAGTACTTC
CASSMQGGTYEQYF
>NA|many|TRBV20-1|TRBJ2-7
TGCAGTGCCTCTAGCCCTACTTCCTACGAGCAGTACTTC
CSASSPTSYEQYF
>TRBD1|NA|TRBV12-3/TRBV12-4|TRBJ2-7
TGTGCCAGCAGTGTGGGACAGGGAAGCTACGAGCAGTACTTC
CASSVGQGSYEQYF
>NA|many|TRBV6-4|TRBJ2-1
TGTGCCAGCAGTGAGGCCTCTACCGGCTATGAGCAGTTCTTC
CASSEASTGYEQFF
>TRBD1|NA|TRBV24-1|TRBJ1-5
TGTGCCACCAGTGATGGGGGGGGACAGGCGGACAATCAGCCCCAGCATTTT
CATSDGGGQADNQPQHF
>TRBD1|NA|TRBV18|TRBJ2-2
TGTGCCAGCTCACCAAGGGACAGCACGTACACCGGGGAGCTGTTTTTT
CASSPRDSTYTGELFF
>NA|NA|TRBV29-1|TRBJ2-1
TGCAGCGTTGAAGACAGGGCCCGGAGTTCGCATGAGCAGTTCTTC
CSVEDRARSSHEQFF